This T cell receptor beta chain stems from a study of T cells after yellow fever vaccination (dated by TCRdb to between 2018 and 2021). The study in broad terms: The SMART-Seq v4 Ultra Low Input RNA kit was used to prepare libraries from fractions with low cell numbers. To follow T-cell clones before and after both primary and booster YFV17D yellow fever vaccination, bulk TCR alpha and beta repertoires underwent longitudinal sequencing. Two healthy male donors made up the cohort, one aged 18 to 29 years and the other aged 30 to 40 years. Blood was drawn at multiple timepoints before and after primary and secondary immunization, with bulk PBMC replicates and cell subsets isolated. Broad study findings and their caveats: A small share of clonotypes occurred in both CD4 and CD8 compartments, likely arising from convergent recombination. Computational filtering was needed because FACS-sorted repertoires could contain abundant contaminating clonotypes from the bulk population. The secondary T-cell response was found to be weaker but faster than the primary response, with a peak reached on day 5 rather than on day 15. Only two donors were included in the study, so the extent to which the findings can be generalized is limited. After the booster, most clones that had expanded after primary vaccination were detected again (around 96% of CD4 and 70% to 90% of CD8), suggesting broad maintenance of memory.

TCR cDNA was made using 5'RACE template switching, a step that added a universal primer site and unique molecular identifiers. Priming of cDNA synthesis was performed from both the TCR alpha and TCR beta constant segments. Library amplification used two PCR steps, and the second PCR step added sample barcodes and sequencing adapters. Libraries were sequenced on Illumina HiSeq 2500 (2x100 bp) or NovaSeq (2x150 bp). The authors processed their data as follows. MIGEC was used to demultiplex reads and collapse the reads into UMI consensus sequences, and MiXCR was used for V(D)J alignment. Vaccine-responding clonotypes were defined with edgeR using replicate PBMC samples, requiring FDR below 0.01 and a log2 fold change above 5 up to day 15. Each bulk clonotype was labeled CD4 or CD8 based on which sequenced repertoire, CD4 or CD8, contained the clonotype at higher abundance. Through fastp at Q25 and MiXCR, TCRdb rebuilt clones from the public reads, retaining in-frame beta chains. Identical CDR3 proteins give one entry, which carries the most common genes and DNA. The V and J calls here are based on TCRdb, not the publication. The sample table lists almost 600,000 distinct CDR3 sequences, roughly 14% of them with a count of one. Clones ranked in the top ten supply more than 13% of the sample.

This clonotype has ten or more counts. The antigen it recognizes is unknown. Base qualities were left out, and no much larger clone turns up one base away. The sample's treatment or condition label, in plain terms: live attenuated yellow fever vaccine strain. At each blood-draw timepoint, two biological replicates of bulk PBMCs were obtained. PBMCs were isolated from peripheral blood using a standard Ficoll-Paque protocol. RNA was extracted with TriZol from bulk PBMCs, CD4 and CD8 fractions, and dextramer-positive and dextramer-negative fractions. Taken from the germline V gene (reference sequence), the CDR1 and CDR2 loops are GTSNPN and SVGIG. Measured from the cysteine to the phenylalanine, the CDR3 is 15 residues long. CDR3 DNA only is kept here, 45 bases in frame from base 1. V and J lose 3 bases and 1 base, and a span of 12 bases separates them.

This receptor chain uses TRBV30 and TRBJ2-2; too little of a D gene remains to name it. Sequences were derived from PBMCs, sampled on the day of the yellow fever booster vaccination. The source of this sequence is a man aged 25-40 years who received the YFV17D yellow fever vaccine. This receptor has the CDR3 CAWSPRVLNTGELFF. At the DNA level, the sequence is TGTGCCTGGAGCCCACGGGTTCTGAACACCGGGGAGCTGTTTTTT.